A single sample is the source of the 30 T cell receptor beta chains below, sequenced in a study of blood T cell repertoires in COVID-19. Data came from immunoSEQ multiplex PCR; TCRdb stores just in-frame clones and leaves some out. The sample has about 57,000 clones; around three quarters are singletons. The specimen was peripheral blood. These receptors originate from a human donor in a cohort sampled during active COVID-19.

The rearrangement uses TRBV6-5 and TRBJ1-1; 7 bases are shared with TRBD1. Germline CDR1 MNHEY, CDR2 SVGAGI. The CDR3 length is 14 residues. The J segment lost 4 bases and the V segment lost 2 bases, leaving 4 bases of the junction unmatched. CDR3 sequence: CASSYESGGTEAFF. CDR3 nucleotides: TGTGCCAGCAGTTACGAGTCAGGGGGCACTGAAGCTTTCTTT.

This clone was counted between two and nine times. The chain uses TRBV7-3 and TRBJ2-7; D possibly corresponds to TRBD2 (6 bases). CDR1 is SGHTA and CDR2 is FQGTGA in the germline V gene. The CDR3 length is 15 residues. Deletions cut 2 bases from V and 0 bases from J, with 11 bases between. The CDR3 loop is CASSLSGSGSYEQYF. The CDR3 DNA reads TGTGCCAGCAGCTTATCCGGGAGCGGCTCCTACGAGCAGTACTTC.

V is TRBV6-5 and J is TRBJ2-7; possible D gene TRBD1, 5 bases. The CDR3 has 12 amino acids. V was trimmed by 4 bases and J by 7 bases, leaving 11 bases between them. Germline V gives CDR1 MNHEY, CDR2 SVGAGI. The CDR3: CASSSDSAEQYF. In DNA form, the CDR3 reads TGTGCCAGCAGTTCAGACAGCGCGGAGCAGTACTTC.

The CDR3 DNA follows: TGTGCCAGCAGTGGAGGGTACACAGATACGCAGTATTTT. Its translation: CASSGGYTDTQYF. The chain links TRBV28 to TRBJ2-3; D may be TRBD2 (6 bases). Trimming stripped 5 bases from V and 2 bases from J, with 8 bases between. Germline V CDR1 and CDR2: MDHEN, SYDVKM. The CDR3 sequence is 13 residues long. Supplemented by reference TRBV28 and TRBJ2-3, the full variable domain reads DVKVTQSSRYLVKRTGEKVFLECVQDMDHENMFWYRQDPGLGLRLIYFSYDVKMKEKGDIPEGYSVSREKKERFSLILESASTNQTSMYLCASSGGYTDTQYFGPGTRLTVL.

The V gene is TRBV29-1, the J gene TRBJ2-3; 11 bases line up with TRBD1. The CDR3 contains 14 residues. With 3 bases clipped from V and 4 bases from J, the junction kept 3 bases outside the gene matches. CDR1 and CDR2 (germline): SQVTM, ANQGSEA. CDR3 bases: TGCAGCGTTGAGGACAGGGGGCAGTCAGATACGCAGTATTTT. Its translation is CSVEDRGQSDTQYF.

This chain uses TRBV6-5 with TRBJ2-7; D perhaps matches TRBD1 (6 bases). Germline lookup yields CDR1 MNHEY and CDR2 SVGAGI. V was shortened by 5 bases and J by 5 bases, with 7 bases between the two germline ends. The CDR3 sequence is 11 residues long. The DNA for the CDR3 is TGTGCCAGCAGTACAGGGAACGAGCAGTACTTC. Translating it yields CASSTGNEQYF.

The J gene is TRBJ2-1, the V gene TRBV7-3; D is perhaps TRBD2 (6 bases). The germline V gene has CDR1 SGHTA and CDR2 FQGTGA. The ends were cut back, 2 bases at V and 6 bases at J, with 14 bases in the middle. This CDR3 comprises 15 residues. The CDR3 nucleotides read TGTGCCAGCAGCTTAGGAGGGACGGCTGCCAATGAGCAGTTCTTC. Residues: CASSLGGTAANEQFF.

This chain links TRBV11-2 with TRBJ2-7; D not certain. Trimming stripped 5 bases from V and 0 bases from J, with 11 bases between. The germline V gene has CDR1 SGHAT and CDR2 FQNNGV. The CDR3 contains 14 residues. The CDR3: CASSTNYNSYEQYF. CDR3 nucleotides: TGTGCCAGCAGCACAAATTATAACTCCTACGAGCAGTACTTC.

CDR3 sequence: CASRSSGGRKNIQYF. In DNA, the CDR3 is TGTGCCAGCAGGTCCTCAGGGGGGAGGAAAAACATTCAGTACTTC. The chain recombines TRBV6-5 with TRBJ2-4; the D gene is possibly TRBD1 (7 bases). CDR3 length: 15 residues. Trimming left V 6 bases short and J 4 bases short, with 16 bases between. Germline V CDR1 and CDR2: MNHEY, SVGAGI.

This sequence joins TRBV19 and TRBJ2-5; D is perhaps TRBD1 (6 bases). Germline values: CDR1 LNHDA, CDR2 SQIVND (reference sequence). V gave up 6 bases and J gave up 5 bases, with 19 bases separating them. CDR3 length: 15 amino acids. CDR3 DNA sequence: TGTGCCAGTAGAGCTGGACAGATTAAGGGGGAGACCCAGTACTTC. It is translated as CASRAGQIKGETQYF.

This sequence joins TRBV15 and TRBJ2-7; possible D gene TRBD1, 5 bases. Trimming cost V 0 bases and J 3 bases, with 9 bases left between them. This CDR3 is 14 amino acids long. Germline lookup yields CDR1 LNHNV and CDR2 YYDKDF (reference sequence). The CDR3 sequence is CATSRDDSYYEQYF. In nucleotides, the CDR3 is TGTGCCACCAGCAGAGATGACAGTTACTACGAGCAGTACTTC.

This clone was found a few times. The chain recombines TRBV6-5 with TRBJ2-3, with D perhaps TRBD1 (5 bases). The CDR3 totals 12 residues. V lost 8 bases to trimming and J lost 1 base, with 7 bases between them. Germline CDR1 reads MNHEY; CDR2 reads SVGAGI. The CDR3 loop is CASGARTDTQYF. DNA for the CDR3: TGTGCCAGCGGGGCGCGCACAGATACGCAGTATTTT.

Turning to this clone: No conserved phenylalanine or tryptophan ends this CDR3, so it is likely a read error. No DNA is shown, since the ends of the CDR3 on it are uncertain; the CDR3 is the one TCRdb lists. The chain uses TRBV6-6 and TRBJ1-4; the table names TRBD1, a call not compared with the DNA. Germline lookup yields CDR1 MNHNY and CDR2 SVGAGI (reference sequence). The CDR3 extends over 12 residues, inclusive of both ends. CDR3 protein: CASSYGDRALEI.

The chain uses TRBV28 and TRBJ1-1; the D gene is possibly TRBD1 (5 bases). This CDR3 is 13 amino acids long. The V and J ends lost 5 bases and 0 bases respectively, with 7 bases between them. Germline values: CDR1 MDHEN, CDR2 SYDVKM. CDR3 sequence: CASSRQLNTEAFF. The CDR3 DNA reads as TGTGCCAGCAGTCGACAGCTGAACACTGAAGCTTTCTTT.

This clone was observed a few times. The chain joins TRBV3-1 (or the pseudogene TRBV3-2) to TRBJ1-2; unclear D gene. Trimming took 1 base from V and 2 from J, leaving 5 bases between them. Per germline, CDR1 LGHDT and CDR2 YNNKEL (reference sequence). There are 13 residues in the CDR3. The CDR3 sequence: CASSQGENYGYTF. The DNA for the CDR3 is TGTGCCAGCAGCCAAGGAGAGAACTATGGCTACACCTTC.

The rearrangement joins TRBV7-9 to TRBJ2-3, with D possibly being TRBD2 (5 bases). Trimming removed 1 base at V and 3 bases at J, with 14 bases between. The CDR3 has 16 amino acids. Germline assignment: CDR1 SEHNR and CDR2 FQNEAQ (reference sequence). The CDR3, as DNA: TGTGCCAGCAGCTTAGAGCTGCGGGCCCTGACAGATACGCAGTATTTT. As protein: CASSLELRALTDTQYF.

The chain is built from TRBV5-1 and TRBJ2-7; 7 bases align to TRBD2. The V and J ends lost 2 bases and 5 bases, in that order; junction bases with no gene match: 7. Germline V gene sequence: CDR1 SGHRS, CDR2 YFSETQ. CDR3 size: 14 residues. CDR3 nucleotides: TGCGCCAGCAGCTTAGGACTAGTAATTAACGAGCAGTACTTC. Translating it yields CASSLGLVINEQYF.

This clone was detected only once. The chain joins TRBV9 to TRBJ2-5; the D gene is possibly TRBD1 (6 bases). The CDR3 length is 17 residues. V shed 1 base and J shed 5 bases, with 21 bases lying between them. CDR1 is SGDLS, CDR2 YYNGEE, per germline. CDR3 protein: CASSVYGETGRMETQYF. The DNA for the CDR3 is TGTGCCAGCAGCGTATATGGGGAAACAGGGCGGATGGAGACCCAGTACTTC.

The chain joins TRBV11-3 to TRBJ1-2; a possible D gene is TRBD1 (6 bases). Germline V gives CDR1 SGHNT, CDR2 YENEEA. V lost 5 bases, J lost 8 bases, and 18 bases lay in between. The CDR3 loop spans 14 amino acids. This CDR3 reads CASSPLSGGRGYTF. The CDR3 DNA follows: TGTGCCAGCAGCCCGCTCTCTGGGGGCCGGGGCTACACCTTC.

V is TRBV4-1 and J is TRBJ1-2; D gene unclear. The CDR3 length is 15 residues. V lost 1 base and J lost 2, with 11 bases in between. Germline lookup yields CDR1 MGHRA and CDR2 YSYEKL. In nucleotides, the CDR3 is TGCGCCAGCAGCCAAGCTGCGCGGGTGAACTATGGCTACACCTTC. Protein: CASSQAARVNYGYTF.

This clone was counted once. This chain uses TRBV6-5 with TRBJ2-1, with 8 bases lining up with TRBD2. The CDR3 spans 15 residues. The junction had 9 bases not matched to a gene; V was cut back by 6 bases and J by 5 bases. Germline loops: CDR1 MNHEY, CDR2 SVGAGI. The CDR3 region is CASRSSGSFHNEQFF. The CDR3 nucleotides read TGTGCCAGCAGATCCAGCGGGAGTTTCCACAATGAGCAGTTCTTC.

The V call is TRBV4-3, the J call TRBJ2-3, with D perhaps matching TRBD1 (5 bases). The CDR3 totals 13 residues. Germline CDR1 and CDR2: LGHNA and YSLEER. Trimming removed 4 bases from V and 2 bases from J, with 7 bases in between. CDR3 protein: CASSRGVTDTQYF. The DNA for the CDR3 is TGCGCCAGCAGCCGGGGCGTCACAGATACGCAGTATTTT.

This chain joins TRBV19 and TRBJ2-7, with TRBD2 identical over 15 bases. After removal of 5 bases from V and 4 bases from J, the junction contained 3 bases not matched to a gene. The CDR3 length is 15 residues. The germline V gene has CDR1 LNHDA and CDR2 SQIVND (reference sequence). This CDR3 reads CASSLGTSGRYEQYF. CDR3 bases: TGTGCCAGTAGTCTCGGGACTAGCGGGAGGTACGAGCAGTACTTC.

The J gene is TRBJ1-2, the V gene TRBV7-2, with D possibly TRBD1 on 5 matching bases. This CDR3 comprises 14 residues. Germline V lookup: CDR1 SGHTA, CDR2 FQGNSA. Trimming left V 6 bases short and J 8 bases short, with 19 bases between. The CDR3 region has the DNA TGTGCCAGCAGTACACCTGGGGGGTTTTGGGGCTACACCTTC. Its protein is CASSTPGGFWGYTF. The variable domain in full, completed from reference TRBV7-2 and TRBJ1-2, reads GAGVSQSPSNKVTEKGKDVELRCDPISGHTALYWYRQSLGQGLEFLIYFQGNSAPDKSGLPSDRFSAERTGGSVSTLTIQRTQQEDSAVYLCASSTPGGFWGYTFGSGTRLTVV.

This clone turned up a few times. The chain has TRBV4-1 and TRBJ2-7, with 7 bases fitting TRBD2. CDR3 length equals 15 residues. Per germline, CDR1 MGHRA and CDR2 YSYEKL. The V gene end was trimmed by 0 bases and the J gene end by 3 bases; junction bases not matched to a gene: 5. CDR3 bases: TGCGCCAGCAGCCAAGATCTACCTAGCGGCTACGAGCAGTACTTC. Translated, it gives CASSQDLPSGYEQYF.

This clone has only a few counts. The chain combines TRBV30 with TRBJ2-7, with TRBD2 identical over 11 bases. This CDR3 is built from 14 residues. Germline values: CDR1 GTSNPN, CDR2 SVGIG (reference sequence). The V gene end was trimmed by 4 bases and the J gene end by 5 bases; junction bases not matched to a gene: 7. The CDR3 region is CAWKASGRLHEQYF. The CDR3 nucleotides read TGTGCCTGGAAGGCTAGCGGGAGGCTCCACGAGCAGTACTTC. Based on the CDR3 plus reference TRBV30 and TRBJ2-7, the full variable domain is SQTIHQWPATLVQPVGSPLSLECTVEGTSNPNLYWYRQAAGRGLQLLFYSVGIGQISSEVPQNLSASRPQDRQFILSSKKLLLSDSGFYLCAWKASGRLHEQYFGPGTRLTVT.

The V gene is TRBV6-5, the J gene TRBJ2-6; TRBD1 matches 7 bases. This CDR3 region has 16 residues. Germline-derived CDR1 and CDR2 are MNHEY and SVGAGI. J was trimmed by 1 base and V by 2 bases; bases with no gene match: 2. Here the CDR3 DNA reads TGTGCCAGCAGTTACGGGACAGCTTCTGGGGCCAACGTCCTGACTTTC. This translates into CASSYGTASGANVLTF.

V and J are TRBV7-2 and TRBJ2-5; weak D call: TRBD2 (7 bases). Trimming took 5 bases from V and 1 from J, leaving 17 bases between them. The CDR3 has 16 residues. Germline CDR1 reads SGHTA; CDR2 reads FQGNSA. The CDR3 bases are TGTGCCAGCAGCCTGTACTCCCGGGGGGCCCAAGAGACCCAGTACTTC. Protein sequence: CASSLYSRGAQETQYF.

The chain couples TRBV6-5 to TRBJ2-2, with TRBD2 matching over 7 bases. V was clipped by 8 bases and J by 3 bases; unmatched bases: 9. The CDR3 loop spans 15 amino acids. Germline V gene sequence: CDR1 MNHEY, CDR2 SVGAGI. The CDR3 bases are TGTGCCAGCCGTTTGGGGGGAGGGTACACCGGGGAGCTGTTTTTT. It yields the protein CASRLGGGYTGELFF.

This chain uses TRBV9 with TRBJ2-1, with 13 bases that match TRBD2. Trimming cost V 3 bases and J 8 bases; bases outside gene matches: 5. The CDR3 is 15 amino acids. Germline V lookup: CDR1 SGDLS, CDR2 YYNGEE. The CDR3 coding sequence is TGTGCCAGCAGCGCGAGGACTAGCGGGAGCCATGAGCAGTTCTTC. As protein: CASSARTSGSHEQFF.